Following are 15 T cell receptor beta chains from one sample sequenced in a study of OX40 agonist ivuxolimab in advanced cancers. Profiling relied on immunoSEQ multiplex PCR, and the TCRdb table lists in-frame clones only, not all of them. The table has about 50,000 clones, 88% seen once; the top ten hold roughly 7%. The source material was CD4+ or CD8+ T cells sorted from blood, sampled in a trial of the OX40 agonist ivuxolimab. The origin of the receptors is an adult with an advanced solid tumor such as melanoma, head and neck, liver or kidney cancer.

This rearrangement joins TRBV5-8 to TRBJ2-1; D is unclear. The CDR3 is made up of 11 amino acids. CDR1 is SGHTS, CDR2 YDEGEE, per germline. V was shortened by 9 bases and J by 9 bases, with 13 bases between the two germline ends. CDR3 bases: TGTGCCACCGCACCCCCCCCTGAGCAGTTCTTC. Its translation is CATAPPPEQFF.

This chain connects TRBV9 to TRBJ1-6, with D uncertain. Germline V gene lookup returns CDR1 SGDLS and CDR2 YYNGEE. The CDR3 covers 14 residues. Trimming removed 0 bases at V and 8 bases at J, with 9 bases between. The CDR3 DNA reads TGTGCCAGCAGCGTAGGGGCAGGCGATTCACCCCTCCACTTT. Translating it yields CASSVGAGDSPLHF.

This clone was seen once. The gene calls are TRBV10-3 and TRBJ2-1; 7 bases line up with TRBD1. The CDR3 spans 15 residues. V shed 4 bases and J 2 bases; nucleotides not matched to a gene: 5. In germline, CDR1 is ENHRY, CDR2 SYGVKD. The CDR3 DNA is TGTGCCATCAGTGGAACAGGGGTCACCTACAATGAGCAGTTCTTC. This sequence encodes CAISGTGVTYNEQFF.

V gene TRBV12-5 combines with J gene TRBJ1-4, with unresolved D. Germline lookup yields CDR1 LGHNT and CDR2 FRNRAP. The CDR3 is 17 amino acids. V was clipped by 3 bases and J by 6 bases, with 20 bases between them. CDR3 nucleotides: TGTGCTAGTGGTTTCCCTCCCAAGACCGTCTCCGATGAAAAACTGTTTTTT. Translation gives CASGFPPKTVSDEKLFF.

For the CDR3, the DNA is TGTGCCAGCAGCTCGGGACTAGCGGGAGGAAATGAGCAGTTCTTC. It specifies CASSSGLAGGNEQFF. The V gene is TRBV11-2, the J gene TRBJ2-1, with 15 bases lining up with TRBD2. The germline V gene has CDR1 SGHAT and CDR2 FQNNGV. The CDR3 totals 15 residues. J lost 7 bases, V lost 4 bases, and 2 bases had no gene match. The whole variable domain, remainder taken from reference TRBV11-2 and TRBJ2-1, is EAGVAQSPRYKIIEKRQSVAFWCNPISGHATLYWYQQILGQGPKLLIQFQNNGVVDDSQLPKDRFSAERLKGVDSTLKIQPAKLEDSAVYLCASSSGLAGGNEQFFGPGTRLTVL.

This clone was seen once. V usage is TRBV11-2 and J usage is TRBJ2-7; D is perhaps TRBD2 (6 bases). V dropped 2 bases and J dropped 2 bases, with 10 bases sitting between them. The CDR3 runs to 14 residues. Germline CDR1 reads SGHAT; CDR2 reads FQNNGV. CDR3 coding DNA: TGTGCCAGCAGCTTACTGTGGGGGGCCTACGAGCAGTACTTC. As protein: CASSLLWGAYEQYF.

This clone was counted only a few times. One junction end disagrees with the germline gene, perhaps due to a read error. This chain joins TRBV2 and TRBJ2-5; TRBD1 or TRBD2 may be the D gene (5 bases each). Per germline, CDR1 SNHLY and CDR2 FYNNEI. This CDR3 has 11 amino acids. CDR3 DNA sequence: TGTGCCAGCAGTGAGGGGACGGCTCCCAACTTC. It is translated as CASSEGTAPNF.

The chain is built from TRBV5-1 and TRBJ2-7; 9 bases line up with TRBD1. Germline CDR1 reads SGHRS; CDR2 reads YFSETQ. This CDR3 has 14 residues. The J segment lost 5 bases and the V segment lost 4 bases, leaving 7 bases of the junction unmatched. CDR3 nucleotide sequence: TGCGCCAGCAGCCGGGACAGGGATCTGCACGAGCAGTACTTC. Protein: CASSRDRDLHEQYF.

The V and J genes are TRBV10-3 and TRBJ2-3, with D tentatively TRBD2 (5 bases). Trimming stripped 9 bases from V and 4 bases from J, with 17 bases between. This CDR3 is 14 amino acids long. Germline V CDR1 and CDR2: ENHRY, SYGVKD. This CDR3 reads CAMWSGPPADTQYF. The CDR3 nucleotides are TGTGCCATGTGGAGCGGCCCCCCGGCAGATACGCAGTATTTT.

This clone was recorded only once. V is TRBV28 and J is TRBJ1-4; no definite D call. Germline V gene lookup returns CDR1 MDHEN and CDR2 SYDVKM. This CDR3 comprises 15 residues. Trimming took off 5 bases at V and 0 bases at J, with 10 bases between the two ends. CDR3: CASSQRVATNEKLFF. The CDR3 region has the DNA TGTGCCAGCAGTCAGAGGGTAGCAACTAATGAAAAACTGTTTTTT.

The chain joins TRBV18 to TRBJ1-3; D is uncertain. The CDR3 consists of 15 residues. V lost 6 bases and J lost 0, with 12 bases in between. Germline values: CDR1 KGHSH, CDR2 LQKENI. The CDR3 bases are TGTGCCAGCTCCGTGCCCCTGACCTCTGGAAACACCATATATTTT. It codes for CASSVPLTSGNTIYF.

This clone has only one observation. The chain combines TRBV6-6 with TRBJ2-7; D is undetermined. Deletions cut 1 base from V and 3 bases from J, with 7 bases between. This CDR3 is built from 13 residues. Germline-derived CDR1 and CDR2 are MNHNY and SVGAGI (reference sequence). The CDR3 protein is CASSYLALYEQYF. CDR3 nucleotide sequence: TGTGCCAGCAGTTACTTGGCCCTCTACGAGCAGTACTTC.

The chain carries TRBV5-4 and TRBJ2-1, with 9 bases fitting TRBD2. Germline CDR1 and CDR2: SGHNT and YYREEE (reference sequence). The CDR3 spans 13 residues. With V trimmed by 9 bases and J by 6 bases, 7 bases remained unmatched. The CDR3 nucleotides read TGTGCCACTGTAGCGGGAGTTGGCAATGAGCAGTTCTTC. This translates into CATVAGVGNEQFF.

The rearrangement links TRBV5-1 to TRBJ2-3, with 10 bases that match TRBD2. CDR1 is SGHRS and CDR2 is YFSETQ in the germline V gene. V lost 5 bases, J lost 5 bases, and 8 bases stayed unmatched. This CDR3 region has 15 residues. The DNA of the CDR3 is TGCGCCAGCAGACTATGGACTAGCGGAAGAGATACGCAGTATTTT. Translation: CASRLWTSGRDTQYF.

The chain combines TRBV5-1 with TRBJ2-3; a possible D gene is TRBD1 (6 bases). This CDR3 has 14 residues. Germline lookup yields CDR1 SGHRS and CDR2 YFSETQ. V was shortened by 0 bases and J by 3 bases, with 8 bases between the two germline ends. CDR3 sequence reads: CASSLDRETDTQYF. CDR3 DNA: TGCGCCAGCAGCTTGGACAGGGAGACAGATACGCAGTATTTT.